Listed here are 20 T cell receptor beta chains from one sample, sequenced in a study of cytomegalovirus exposure and HLA in healthy donors. The protocol was immunoSEQ multiplex PCR, while the TCRdb copy is restricted to in-frame clones and leaves out a portion. The sample includes about 150,000 clones, 85% to 90% of them seen just once. Sequencing used PBMCs. Receptors originate from a woman aged 18 to 35 in good health and CMV-seropositive.

The genes are TRBV28 and TRBJ1-5; the match to TRBD1 covers 8 bases. Looked up from germline, CDR1 is MDHEN and CDR2 is SYDVKM. The V segment lost 7 bases and the J segment 5 bases; nucleotides outside the gene matches: 10. CDR3 length equals 15 residues. Here the CDR3 reads CASITGQEIDQPQHF. The CDR3 coding sequence is TGTGCCAGCATCACGGGACAGGAGATAGATCAGCCCCAGCATTTT.

The V call is TRBV27, the J call TRBJ1-6; D not certain. This CDR3 contains 15 residues. V was trimmed by 5 bases and J by 7 bases, leaving 15 bases between them. Germline CDR1 is MNHEY and CDR2 is SMNVEV (reference sequence). The CDR3 sequence is CASSRIGSKNSPLHF. CDR3 bases: TGTGCCAGCAGTCGCATCGGGAGCAAGAATTCACCCCTCCACTTT.

The genes are TRBV5-8 and TRBJ1-2; D not certain. CDR3 length: 14 amino acids. Deletions cut 0 bases from V and 6 bases from J, with 12 bases between. Germline V lookup: CDR1 SGHTS, CDR2 YDEGEE. Written as DNA, the CDR3 is TGTGCCAGCAGCTTGGCCGCGGGGTACCATGGCTACACCTTC. Encoded protein: CASSLAAGYHGYTF.

The rearrangement uses TRBV28 and TRBJ2-7; 7 nucleotides align to TRBD1. With 6 bases clipped from V and 4 bases from J, the junction kept 9 bases outside the gene matches. Germline loops: CDR1 MDHEN, CDR2 SYDVKM. This CDR3 is built from 14 residues. The CDR3 loop is CASSRTGTVYEQYF. The DNA for the CDR3 is TGTGCCAGCAGCCGTACCGGGACAGTATACGAGCAGTACTTC.

V usage is TRBV5-1 and J usage is TRBJ2-3; 9 positions match TRBD2. Per the germline V gene, CDR1 is SGHRS and CDR2 is YFSETQ. Trimming cost V 4 bases and J 2 bases; bases outside gene matches: 8. The CDR3 covers 16 residues. This CDR3 reads CASSTSGGSYTDTQYF. CDR3 coding DNA: TGCGCCAGCAGCACAAGCGGGGGGTCTTACACAGATACGCAGTATTTT.

The V call is TRBV30, the J call TRBJ1-1; 8 bases fit TRBD1. Germline V lookup: CDR1 GTSNPN, CDR2 SVGIG (reference sequence). This CDR3 is built from 14 residues. With 2 bases clipped from V and 0 bases from J, the junction kept 2 bases outside the gene matches. CDR3 loop: CAWSRQGLNTEAFF. In nucleotides, the CDR3 is TGTGCCTGGAGTCGACAGGGGCTGAACACTGAAGCTTTCTTT.

The chain couples TRBV27 to TRBJ1-1, with a weak D call TRBD1 (5 bases). V lost 2 bases and J lost 2, with 15 bases in between. Per germline, CDR1 MNHEY and CDR2 SMNVEV (reference sequence). The CDR3 length is 16 residues. CDR3 sequence reads: CASSLGAGGRNTEAFF. The CDR3 DNA sequence: TGTGCCAGCAGTTTAGGGGCCGGGGGGAGAAACACTGAAGCTTTCTTT.

The V and J genes are TRBV5-8 and TRBJ2-5; 9 bases agree with TRBD2. The CDR3 is 15 residues long. The J segment lost 5 bases and the V segment lost 0 bases, leaving 5 bases of the junction unmatched. Germline V gene lookup returns CDR1 SGHTS and CDR2 YDEGEE. The CDR3: CASSLAAGGPETQYF. The CDR3 DNA reads as TGTGCCAGCAGCTTGGCGGCGGGGGGGCCGGAGACCCAGTACTTC.

This chain joins TRBV6-1 and TRBJ2-7; TRBD2 might be the D (5 bases). The V gene lost 1 base and the J gene lost 11 bases, with 18 bases spanning the gap. The germline V gene has CDR1 MNHNS and CDR2 SASEGT. CDR3 size: 14 residues. The CDR3 spells CASSEVEGGVMEYF. CDR3 coding DNA: TGTGCCAGCAGTGAAGTTGAGGGCGGCGTTATGGAGTACTTC.

The chain joins TRBV4-1 to TRBJ2-7, with 7 bases aligning to TRBD2. This CDR3 is built from 13 residues. V trimming: 3 bases; J trimming: 4 bases; junction bases outside the gene matches: 3. Germline V gives CDR1 MGHRA, CDR2 YSYEKL. CDR3 amino acids: CASSHLGGYEQYF. The CDR3 DNA reads as TGCGCCAGCAGCCACCTGGGGGGGTACGAGCAGTACTTC.

V usage is TRBV28 and J usage is TRBJ1-2; D is undetermined. Per germline, CDR1 MDHEN and CDR2 SYDVKM. V was pared by 10 bases and J by 0 bases, with 9 bases between. The CDR3 loop spans 12 amino acids. The CDR3 DNA is TGTGCCACCACCTCAGCTAACTATGGCTACACCTTC. Its translation is CATTSANYGYTF.

CDR3 DNA sequence: TGCGCCAGCAGCTTTTACCAGACACCTCCACCCTACGAGCAGTACTTC. This translates into CASSFYQTPPPYEQYF. The chain employs TRBV5-1 and TRBJ2-7; D is unresolved. The CDR3 runs to 16 residues. Germline V lookup: CDR1 SGHRS, CDR2 YFSETQ. V shed 2 bases and J shed 2 bases, with 17 bases lying between them.

This clone was recorded only once. The chain combines TRBV5-6 with TRBJ2-2; 8 nucleotides line up with TRBD2. From germline, CDR1 is SGHDT and CDR2 YYEEEE. The V segment lost 4 bases and the J segment 5 bases; nucleotides outside the gene matches: 10. The CDR3 runs to 16 residues. CDR3 DNA sequence: TGTGCCAGCAGCATTCGGGCGGGGGGACGGACCGGGGAGCTGTTTTTT. Amino acid sequence: CASSIRAGGRTGELFF.

The chain employs TRBV15 and TRBJ1-1; no reliable D call. Trimming took 6 bases from V and 1 from J, leaving 15 bases between them. The CDR3 spans 15 residues. From germline, CDR1 is LNHNV and CDR2 YYDKDF (reference sequence). CDR3: CATSPAGSSNTEAFF. DNA of the CDR3: TGTGCCACCAGTCCAGCCGGGTCTTCGAACACTGAAGCTTTCTTT. Full variable domain (rest looked up from reference TRBV15 and TRBJ1-1): DAMVIQNPRYQVTQFGKPVTLSCSQTLNHNVMYWYQQKSSQAPKLLFHYYDKDFNNEADTPDNFQSRRPNTSFCFLDIRSPGLGDTAMYLCATSPAGSSNTEAFFGQGTRLTVV.

This clone has more than one count but fewer than ten. This chain links TRBV29-1 with TRBJ1-1; D remains ambiguous. The CDR3 covers 13 residues. Germline V gene lookup returns CDR1 SQVTM and CDR2 ANQGSEA. The V and J ends lost 4 bases and 2 bases respectively, with 11 bases between them. The CDR3 nucleotides read TGCAGCGTTGGTCGACACATAAACACTGAAGCTTTCTTT. Translation gives CSVGRHINTEAFF.

V is TRBV5-6 and J is TRBJ1-1; D unclear. Germline V lookup: CDR1 SGHDT, CDR2 YYEEEE. The CDR3 has 12 amino acids. V dropped 4 bases and J dropped 4 bases, with 8 bases sitting between them. CDR3 sequence (DNA): TGTGCCAGCAGCGGGTCGGGCACTGAAGCTTTCTTT. It codes for CASSGSGTEAFF.

The rearrangement links TRBV15 to TRBJ2-3, with D possibly being TRBD2 (5 bases). This CDR3 region has 15 residues. V was clipped by 6 bases and J by 2 bases, with 15 bases between them. Germline V gene lookup returns CDR1 LNHNV and CDR2 YYDKDF (reference sequence). The CDR3 reads CATSTSPGYTDTQYF. In nucleotides, the CDR3 is TGTGCCACCAGTACGTCTCCGGGGTACACAGATACGCAGTATTTT.

This chain uses TRBV4-1 with TRBJ1-4; TRBD1 matches 11 bases. V was pared by 5 bases and J by 15 bases, with 26 bases of the junction left unmatched. Germline CDR1 reads MGHRA; CDR2 reads YSYEKL. There are 19 residues in the CDR3. CDR3 sequence: CASSSKPGQGDLLGRGVFF. The CDR3 coding sequence is TGCGCCAGCAGCTCGAAGCCGGGACAGGGGGATCTCTTGGGTCGAGGGGTGTTTTTT.

This clone was observed many times. The rearrangement joins TRBV7-8 to TRBJ2-3, with 10 positions matching TRBD1. Germline-derived CDR1 and CDR2 are SGHVS and FQNEAQ. J was trimmed by 8 bases and V by 5 bases; bases with no gene match: 10. CDR3 size: 15 residues. The CDR3 sequence is CASSPRDRGEGTQYF. The CDR3 region has the DNA TGTGCCAGCAGCCCTCGGGACAGGGGAGAGGGTACGCAGTATTTT.

This clone was detected only once. V gene TRBV11-2 combines with J gene TRBJ1-3; no clear D gene. V was trimmed by 0 bases and J by 0 bases, leaving 6 bases between them. The CDR3 totals 15 residues. Per the germline V gene, CDR1 is SGHAT and CDR2 is FQNNGV. CDR3 sequence (DNA): TGTGCCAGCAGCTTAGATATGTACTCTGGAAACACCATATATTTT. Protein: CASSLDMYSGNTIYF.